The rows below give T cell receptor beta chains drawn from one sample of a study of T cells expressing NK-cell markers. TCRdb reprocessed the 5' RACE reads and stores each CDR3 protein as one record, lacking DNA. This listing includes around 100,000 distinct CDR3 sequences. Material: blood T cells: a sorted CD56 or NKG2C T cell subset, CD4+ or CD8+ T cells, or bulk PBMC T cells (not recorded which). Receptor source: a woman between 18 and 75 years old in good health. CDR3s include the opening cysteine and the closing phenylalanine or tryptophan. The order of the fields is CDR3 protein, J gene, CDR3 length, V gene.

CDR3aa: CASSTLPGDQGLSEQFF
j_gene: TRBJ2-1
len: 17
v_gene: TRBV12-3/TRBV12-4

CDR3aa: CASRYPGGRYNEQFF
j_gene: TRBJ2-1
len: 15
v_gene: TRBV12-3/TRBV12-4

CDR3aa: CASRTEGVDSPLHF
j_gene: TRBJ1-6
len: 14
v_gene: TRBV5-1

CDR3aa: CAWSVNVDSNSPLHF
j_gene: TRBJ1-6
len: 15
v_gene: TRBV30

CDR3aa: CATSDGTSGISIDEQYF
j_gene: TRBJ2-7
len: 17
v_gene: TRBV24-1

CDR3aa: CAIMGAASGNTIYF
j_gene: TRBJ1-3
len: 14
v_gene: TRBV10-3

CDR3aa: CASSFRAIVGEQYF
j_gene: TRBJ2-7
len: 14
v_gene: TRBV11-2

CDR3aa: CASSIGTSVRDEQFF
j_gene: TRBJ2-1
len: 15
v_gene: TRBV11-3

CDR3aa: CSARVWDGQETQYF
j_gene: TRBJ2-5
len: 14
v_gene: TRBV20-1

CDR3aa: CASSTGTVAEAFF
j_gene: TRBJ1-1
len: 13
v_gene: TRBV19

CDR3aa: CSLGVAGYNEQFF
j_gene: TRBJ2-1
len: 13
v_gene: TRBV20-1

CDR3aa: CASSQAGVGQQFF
j_gene: TRBJ2-1
len: 13
v_gene: TRBV14

CDR3aa: CASSSTGSDTEAFF
j_gene: TRBJ1-1
len: 14
v_gene: TRBV12-3/TRBV12-4

CDR3aa: CASSGPGGTYEQYF
j_gene: TRBJ2-7
len: 14
v_gene: TRBV2

CDR3aa: CASRTGGGYEQYF
j_gene: TRBJ2-7
len: 13
v_gene: TRBV12-3/TRBV12-4

CDR3aa: CASSVDDYHQETQYF
j_gene: TRBJ2-5
len: 15
v_gene: TRBV9

CDR3aa: CSVGGTVGNVQFF
j_gene: TRBJ2-1
len: 13
v_gene: TRBV29-1

CDR3aa: CASSYGAGTGGIGELFF
j_gene: TRBJ2-2
len: 17
v_gene: TRBV6-2/TRBV6-3

CDR3aa: CASSFPNRGRMDYEQYF
j_gene: TRBJ2-7
len: 17
v_gene: TRBV7-9

CDR3aa: CAWDPSGINTGELFF
j_gene: TRBJ2-2
len: 15
v_gene: TRBV30

CDR3aa: CASSLGRAGSDTQYF
j_gene: TRBJ2-3
len: 15
v_gene: TRBV6-1

CDR3aa: CASSSIAGGPYNEQFF
j_gene: TRBJ2-1
len: 16
v_gene: TRBV5-4

CDR3aa: CSAQFSGRGNNEQFF
j_gene: TRBJ2-1
len: 15
v_gene: TRBV20-1

CDR3aa: CASSLEASPNYGYTF
j_gene: TRBJ1-2
len: 15
v_gene: TRBV11-2

CDR3aa: CSALQGRQPQHF
j_gene: TRBJ1-5
len: 12
v_gene: TRBV20-1

CDR3aa: CASSLGGGMGETQYF
j_gene: TRBJ2-5
len: 15
v_gene: TRBV11-2

CDR3aa: CASSGSGDRQPQHF
j_gene: TRBJ1-5
len: 14
v_gene: TRBV9

CDR3aa: CASSLAAGGYEQYF
j_gene: TRBJ2-7
len: 14
v_gene: TRBV13

CDR3aa: CASSLFHNEQFF
j_gene: TRBJ2-1
len: 12
v_gene: TRBV5-5

CDR3aa: CASSSGTHKYEQYF
j_gene: TRBJ2-7
len: 14
v_gene: TRBV5-1

CDR3aa: CASSIGMGLAGGPTDTQYF
j_gene: TRBJ2-3
len: 19
v_gene: TRBV19

CDR3aa: CATLRGGRNNEQFF
j_gene: TRBJ2-1
len: 14
v_gene: TRBV15

CDR3aa: CASSFGLGVGETQYF
j_gene: TRBJ2-5
len: 15
v_gene: TRBV27

CDR3aa: CASSGTDNTGELFF
j_gene: TRBJ2-2
len: 14
v_gene: TRBV19

CDR3aa: CASSLGLAGATEQFF
j_gene: TRBJ2-1
len: 15
v_gene: TRBV5-4

CDR3aa: CSVDETGAHEQFF
j_gene: TRBJ2-1
len: 13
v_gene: TRBV29-1

CDR3aa: CSVEDTPEKLFF
j_gene: TRBJ1-4
len: 12
v_gene: TRBV29-1

CDR3aa: CASTYGPAACMNTEAFF
j_gene: TRBJ1-1
len: 17
v_gene: TRBV21-1

CDR3aa: CASSQRSLSTDTQYF
j_gene: TRBJ2-3
len: 15
v_gene: TRBV4-3

CDR3aa: CASSLGGRSEQYF
j_gene: TRBJ2-7
len: 13
v_gene: TRBV7-9

CDR3aa: CASSPREGHYEQYF
j_gene: TRBJ2-7
len: 14
v_gene: TRBV28

CDR3aa: CASSMSAGGAGELFF
j_gene: TRBJ2-2
len: 15
v_gene: TRBV3-1

CDR3aa: CASSSPANRGGETQYF
j_gene: TRBJ2-5
len: 16
v_gene: TRBV12-3/TRBV12-4

CDR3aa: CASSEWRVLGNQPQHF
j_gene: TRBJ1-5
len: 16
v_gene: TRBV6-1

CDR3aa: CASSLGLLGEPQHF
j_gene: TRBJ1-5
len: 14
v_gene: TRBV7-8

CDR3aa: CASSFTGTNTEAFF
j_gene: TRBJ1-1
len: 14
v_gene: TRBV5-1

CDR3aa: CASSPGGTDGEKLFF
j_gene: TRBJ1-4
len: 15
v_gene: TRBV12-3/TRBV12-4

CDR3aa: CASSLGGPPTDTQYF
j_gene: TRBJ2-3
len: 15
v_gene: TRBV7-6

CDR3aa: CASGNVNRPEAFF
j_gene: TRBJ1-1
len: 13
v_gene: TRBV11-2

CDR3aa: CATSSAGGTSYEQYF
j_gene: TRBJ2-7
len: 15
v_gene: TRBV15

CDR3aa: CASSFLAGGPDTGELFF
j_gene: TRBJ2-2
len: 17
v_gene: TRBV28

CDR3aa: CASSYTRQGASNEQFF
j_gene: TRBJ2-1
len: 16
v_gene: TRBV6-5

CDR3aa: CASSLTPSPEAFF
j_gene: TRBJ1-1
len: 13
v_gene: TRBV7-9

CDR3aa: CAITDRGRETQYF
j_gene: TRBJ2-5
len: 13
v_gene: TRBV5-1

CDR3aa: CSVVGTQNTEAFF
j_gene: TRBJ1-1
len: 13
v_gene: TRBV29-1